The 2 T cell receptor beta chains given below trace back to one sample, sequenced in a study of cytomegalovirus exposure and HLA in healthy donors. The study ran its PCR with 60 Vbeta and 13 Jbeta primers. Profiled with immunoSEQ multiplex PCR; TCRdb holds only in-frame clones, not every one. Among under 250,000 clones listed, 85% to 90% were seen once. Sequenced: PBMCs. The receptors were sampled from a human donor in good health.

This clone was observed a few times. The chain is built from TRBV5-5 and TRBJ2-7; 9 bases map to TRBD1. The germline gives CDR1 SGHKS, CDR2 YYEKEE (reference sequence). This CDR3 region has 15 residues. V lost 5 bases to trimming and J lost 3 bases; unmatched junction nucleotides: 9. The CDR3 DNA reads TGTGCCAGCAGGCTCCAGGGGACAGGGAACTACGAGCAGTACTTC. Its protein product is CASRLQGTGNYEQYF.

This clone was observed once. The chain links TRBV5-1 to TRBJ2-1; no reliable D call. The length of the CDR3 is 16 residues. The germline V and J ends were trimmed by 0 bases and 0 bases, with 10 bases remaining between them. Germline V gene lookup returns CDR1 SGHRS and CDR2 YFSETQ. The DNA for the CDR3 is TGCGCCAGCAGCTTGGCCGCGGTAAGCTCCTACAATGAGCAGTTCTTC. This translates into CASSLAAVSSYNEQFF.